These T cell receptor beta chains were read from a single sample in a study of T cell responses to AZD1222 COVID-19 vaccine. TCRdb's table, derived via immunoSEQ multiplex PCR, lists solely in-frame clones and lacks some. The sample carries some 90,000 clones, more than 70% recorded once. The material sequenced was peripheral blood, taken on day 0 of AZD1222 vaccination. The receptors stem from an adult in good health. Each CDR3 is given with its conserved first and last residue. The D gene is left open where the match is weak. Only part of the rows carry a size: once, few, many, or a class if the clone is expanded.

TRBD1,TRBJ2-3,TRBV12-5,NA,CASGPAGTGPDTQYF,TGTGCTAGTGGTCCCGCCGGGACAGGGCCAGATACGCAGTATTTT
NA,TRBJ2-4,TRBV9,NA,CASSVTPGVIQYF,TGTGCCAGCAGCGTAACCCCGGGGGTCATTCAGTACTTC
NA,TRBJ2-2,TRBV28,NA,CAILRSGNTGELFF,TGTGCCATCCTGAGGAGCGGTAACACCGGGGAGCTGTTTTTT
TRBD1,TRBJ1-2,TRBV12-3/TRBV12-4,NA,CASSRQGPGYTF,TGTGCCAGCAGTCGACAGGGTCCGGGCTACACCTTC
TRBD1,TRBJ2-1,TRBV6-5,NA,CASSYPDRGWNEQFF,TGTGCCAGCAGTTACCCGGACAGGGGGTGGAATGAGCAGTTCTTC
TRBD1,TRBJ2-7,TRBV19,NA,CASSTADRDRSEQYF,TGTGCCAGTAGTACCGCAGACAGGGACCGTAGCGAGCAGTACTTC
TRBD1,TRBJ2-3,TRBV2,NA,CASSASGTGGTDTQYF,TGTGCCAGCAGTGCCTCCGGGACAGGGGGGACAGATACGCAGTATTTT
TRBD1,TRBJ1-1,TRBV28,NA,CASSFQGARTEAFF,TGTGCCAGCAGTTTTCAGGGGGCGAGAACTGAAGCTTTCTTT
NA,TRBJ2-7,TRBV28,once,CASVPGSRTYEQYF,TGTGCCAGCGTTCCAGGCAGCCGCACGTACGAGCAGTACTTC
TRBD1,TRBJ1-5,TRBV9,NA,CASSTGAQGNQPQHF,TGTGCCAGCAGCACAGGGGCCCAAGGCAATCAGCCCCAGCATTTT
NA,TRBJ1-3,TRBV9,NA,CASSVEPGRLLGGNTIYF,TGTGCCAGCAGCGTAGAGCCGGGACGACTATTGGGGGGAAACACCATATATTTT
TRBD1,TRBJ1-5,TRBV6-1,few,CASSEHGTGGSNQPQHF,TGTGCCAGCAGTGAACATGGTACAGGGGGCAGCAATCAGCCCCAGCATTTT
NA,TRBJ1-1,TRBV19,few,CASSRTGRTAEAFF,TGTGCCAGTAGTCGTACAGGGCGGACGGCTGAAGCTTTCTTT
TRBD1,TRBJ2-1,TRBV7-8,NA,CASSRTGVNEQFF,TGTGCCAGCAGCCGGACAGGGGTCAATGAGCAGTTCTTC
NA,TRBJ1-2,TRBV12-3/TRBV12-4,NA,CASSLQGYGYTF,TGTGCCAGCAGTTTACAGGGCTATGGCTACACCTTC
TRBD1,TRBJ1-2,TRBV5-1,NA,CASSSRTGTLKKTF,TGCGCCAGCAGTTCTCGGACAGGTACCTTGAAGAAGACCTTC
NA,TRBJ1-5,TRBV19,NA,CASSISTERQPQHF,TGTGCCAGTAGTATATCGACAGAGCGTCAGCCCCAGCATTTT
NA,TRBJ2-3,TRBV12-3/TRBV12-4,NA,CASSFQGTDTQYF,TGTGCCAGCAGTTTCCAGGGAACAGATACGCAGTATTTT
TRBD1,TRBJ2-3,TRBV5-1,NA,CASSARQGPRVYTDTQYF,TGCGCCAGCAGCGCCCGACAGGGGCCTAGGGTTTACACAGATACGCAGTATTTT
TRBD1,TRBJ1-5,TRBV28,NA,CASREGTGFISGQPQHF,TGTGCCAGCAGGGAAGGGACAGGGTTCATCTCGGGTCAGCCCCAGCATTTT
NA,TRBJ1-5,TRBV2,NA,CASSVLQSSEPQHF,TGTGCCAGCAGTGTCCTTCAGTCGAGTGAGCCCCAGCATTTT
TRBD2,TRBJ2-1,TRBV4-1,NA,CASSQDLGTSGRYNEQFF,TGCGCCAGCAGCCAGGACCTAGGGACTAGCGGGAGATACAATGAGCAGTTCTTC
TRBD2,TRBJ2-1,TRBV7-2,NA,CASSGQRGEPYNEQFF,TGTGCCAGCAGTGGACAACGGGGGGAGCCCTACAATGAGCAGTTCTTC